These 11 T cell receptor beta chains were all obtained from the same sample, sequenced in a study of T cell repertoires in cytomegalovirus infection. For these receptors, no antigen is known. In TCRdb, the reads were re-called with MiXCR into one record per CDR3 protein. The data hold around 770,000 distinct CDR3 sequences, with about 28% observed a single time. Sequencing used cultured CD8+ T cells from PBMCs, obtained from culture after CMV antigen stimulation. All receptors derive from a human donor in good health (CMV status not recorded). Some clones in this sample may be carry-over from other donors' samples.

J is TRBJ2-7 and V is TRBV6-2 or TRBV6-3; D may match TRBD1 or TRBD2 (5 bases each). The CDR3 has 16 residues. With 5 bases removed from V and 3 bases from J, the gap between germline ends came to 20 bases. Germline V gives CDR1 MNHEY, CDR2 SVGEGT. The DNA of the CDR3 is TGTGCCAGCAGTCTCAACCGGGTGAGGGGAAACTACGAGCAGTACGTC. It codes for CASSLNRVRGNYEQYV.

The rearrangement uses TRBV7-9 and TRBJ1-1; D possibly corresponds to TRBD1 (5 bases). The length of the CDR3 is 14 residues. The germline CDR1 and CDR2 sequences are SEHNR and FQNEAQ (reference sequence). Trimming cost V 3 bases and J 5 bases, with 13 bases left between them. The chain's CDR3 is CASSFPGPLTEAFF. As DNA, the CDR3 is TGTGCCAGCAGCTTCCCGGGACCCCTAACTGAAGCTTTCTTT.

The rearrangement joins TRBV5-4 to TRBJ2-3, with TRBD2 as a possible D gene (5 bases). Deletions cut 4 bases from V and 4 bases from J, with 13 bases between. The CDR3 contains 14 residues. Germline-derived CDR1 and CDR2 are SGHNT and YYREEE (reference sequence). CDR3 sequence reads: CASSPGRGPDTQYF. The CDR3 coding sequence is TGTGCCAGCAGCCCTGGAAGAGGGCCAGATACGCAGTATTTT. Full variable domain (missing parts from reference TRBV5-4 and TRBJ2-3): ETGVTQSPTHLIKTRGQQVTLRCSSQSGHNTVSWYQQALGQGPQFIFQYYREEENGRGNFPPRFSGLQFPNYSSELNVNALELDDSALYLCASSPGRGPDTQYFGPGTRLTVL.

The chain joins TRBV12-5 to TRBJ2-2, with 7 bases that match TRBD1. J was trimmed by 0 bases and V by 3 bases; bases with no gene match: 4. The CDR3 totals 16 residues. Germline CDR1 is LGHNT and CDR2 is FRNRAP. The CDR3 reads CASGFETGSNTGELFF. CDR3 sequence (DNA): TGTGCTAGTGGTTTTGAGACAGGGTCGAACACCGGGGAGCTGTTTTTT.

The CDR3 bases are TGTGCCAGCAGCCTGACAGGAGCCCCAGCAACTAATGAAAAACTGTTTTTT. It specifies CASSLTGAPATNEKLFF. The chain recombines TRBV14 with TRBJ1-4; TRBD1 is a possible D gene (6 bases). V shed 4 bases and J shed 0 bases, with 15 bases lying between them. The CDR3 spans 17 residues. Per the germline V gene, CDR1 is SGHDN and CDR2 is FVKESK.

This clonotype has a count of ten or more. The rearrangement joins TRBV7-2 to TRBJ2-1; D ambiguous. The CDR3 totals 11 residues. Trimming removed 6 bases from V and 7 bases from J, with 7 bases in between. Germline V CDR1 and CDR2: SGHTA, FQGNSA. The CDR3 bases are TGTGCCAGCAGTCACGGGAATGAGCAGTTCTTC. This gives the protein CASSHGNEQFF.

The gene calls are TRBV12-3 or TRBV12-4 and TRBJ2-5, with 11 bases that match TRBD2. V was pared by 6 bases and J by 4 bases, with 7 bases of the junction left unmatched. The CDR3 contains 15 residues. The CDR3 DNA is TGTGCCAGCAGCCTAGCGGGGGGCACGTCAGAGACCCAGTACTTC. This translates into CASSLAGGTSETQYF.

This clonotype was picked up a small number of times. The chain combines TRBV12-3 or TRBV12-4 with TRBJ1-1, with 8 bases fitting TRBD1. The CDR3 spans 14 residues. The ends lost 7 bases at V and 0 bases at J; junction bases unmatched: 4. CDR3 sequence reads: CASTLRGLNTEAFF. CDR3 bases: TGTGCCAGCACCCTCAGGGGGCTGAACACTGAAGCTTTCTTT.

V and J are TRBV5-1 and TRBJ1-5, with 7 bases lining up with TRBD1. This CDR3 is 18 amino acids long. V trimming: 4 bases; J trimming: 6 bases; junction bases outside the gene matches: 19. Looked up from germline, CDR1 is SGHRS and CDR2 is YFSETQ. The CDR3 here is CASSPVPSTRQGIQPQHF. Written as DNA, the CDR3 is TGCGCCAGCAGCCCCGTCCCCTCGACCCGACAGGGAATTCAGCCCCAGCATTTT.

The chain employs TRBV4-3 and TRBJ2-4, with D possibly matching TRBD1 (5 bases). V was pared by 0 bases and J by 0 bases, with 6 bases between. From germline, CDR1 is LGHNA and CDR2 YSLEER. The CDR3 contains 15 residues. CDR3 protein: CASSQDQGAKNIQYF. The CDR3, as DNA: TGCGCCAGCAGCCAAGATCAGGGAGCCAAAAACATTCAGTACTTC.

This clonotype was seen repeatedly, ten times or more. The rearrangement links TRBV12-3 or TRBV12-4 to TRBJ2-1; no definite D call. CDR3 length: 12 residues. Trimming shortened V by 2 bases and J by 8 bases, and 7 bases separated the two germline ends. CDR3 amino acids: CASSLTPDEQFF. The CDR3 DNA reads as TGTGCCAGCAGTTTAACCCCCGATGAGCAGTTCTTC.